The 2 T cell receptor beta chains below all came from one sample that was sequenced in a study of blood T cell repertoires in COVID-19. TCRdb's copy holds only in-frame clones and misses some; the assay was immunoSEQ multiplex PCR. The repertoire holds about 250,000 clones, with 70% to 90% as singletons. The source material was peripheral blood. The origin of the receptors is a man aged 45-65 years with acute or convalescent COVID-19.

This rearrangement joins TRBV6-5 to TRBJ1-2; possible D gene TRBD1, 6 bases. This CDR3 has 16 residues. Germline V gene lookup returns CDR1 MNHEY and CDR2 SVGAGI. Trimming stripped 2 bases from V and 4 bases from J, with 17 bases between. The CDR3 here is CASSYRGSGEGYGYTF. The CDR3 nucleotides are TGTGCCAGCAGTTACAGGGGGTCCGGGGAGGGCTATGGCTACACCTTC.

This clone has just a few counts. The genes are TRBV19 and TRBJ1-4, with a tentative D call TRBD1 (6 bases). The V end lost 5 bases, the J end lost 4 bases, and 20 bases lay between the germline ends. Germline CDR1 is LNHDA and CDR2 is SQIVND (reference sequence). This CDR3 has 17 residues. The CDR3 loop reads CASSPDRFRADNEKLFF. The CDR3 nucleotides read TGTGCCAGTAGTCCCGACAGGTTCCGGGCGGATAATGAAAAACTGTTTTTT.